This TCR beta chain was profiled in a study of shared clonotypes between healthy human individuals. The study's findings and limits: Generation probability values for non-shared clonotypes were lower than those for clonotypes shared by all four donors. Memory subsets generally showed lower estimated richness than naive subsets.

Generated by immunoSEQ multiplex PCR, the TCRdb table keeps only in-frame clones and is missing some. Altogether approximately 2.5 million clones are present, roughly 92% being singletons, with the ten largest covering around 0.15%. The CDR3 has 18 residues. Trimming pared 1 base from V and 0 bases from J, leaving 13 bases between. Germline CDR1 SEHNR, CDR2 FQNEAQ (reference sequence). Memory CD4+ cells were the fraction left after CD45RA+ naive selection. This clone showed up just once. No antigen is known for it. The chain has TRBV7-9 and TRBJ1-6, with no clear D. The source of this sequence is a man aged 18 to 30 in good health. The specimen was naive CD4+ T cells sorted from blood. This sample's subset: CD45RA+ positively selected. The CDR3 DNA sequence: TGTGCCAGCAGCTTAGAGGTCACCATGAGCTCCTATAATTCACCCCTCCACTTT. This sequence encodes CASSLEVTMSSYNSPLHF. The full variable domain, its missing parts supplied by reference TRBV7-9 and TRBJ1-6, is DTGVSQNPRHKITKRGQNVTFRCDPISEHNRLYWYRQTLGQGPEFLTYFQNEAQLEKSRLLSDRFSAERPKGSFSTLEIQRTEQGDSAMYLCASSLEVTMSSYNSPLHFGNGTRLTVT.